One T cell receptor beta chain is described in this entry. Its matching antigen is unknown. The germline CDR1 and CDR2 sequences are SSHAT and FNYEAQ (reference sequence). The length of the CDR3 is 15 residues. The V gene lost 5 bases and the J gene lost 2 bases, with 14 bases spanning the gap. The sample originates from a study of T cells in narcolepsy. Study outcomes and limitations: In some patient and control memory CD4+ samples, autoreactive clones were absent. Comparing one patient's CSF and blood CD4+ clonotypes highlighted HCRT- and TRIB2-specific autoreactive clonotypes.

Method: immunoSEQ multiplex PCR; TCRdb's copy keeps in-frame clones and lacks some. Here the sample spans 36,000 or so clones, roughly 87% being singletons. This sequence was found in a human donor with narcolepsy. Source material: CD45RA- memory CD4+ T cells from PBMCs. The chain couples TRBV7-7 to TRBJ2-3; the D is unclear. CDR3 sequence reads: CASSPIDSSTDTQYF. The CDR3 DNA reads TGTGCCAGCAGCCCAATTGACTCTTCCACAGATACGCAGTATTTT.